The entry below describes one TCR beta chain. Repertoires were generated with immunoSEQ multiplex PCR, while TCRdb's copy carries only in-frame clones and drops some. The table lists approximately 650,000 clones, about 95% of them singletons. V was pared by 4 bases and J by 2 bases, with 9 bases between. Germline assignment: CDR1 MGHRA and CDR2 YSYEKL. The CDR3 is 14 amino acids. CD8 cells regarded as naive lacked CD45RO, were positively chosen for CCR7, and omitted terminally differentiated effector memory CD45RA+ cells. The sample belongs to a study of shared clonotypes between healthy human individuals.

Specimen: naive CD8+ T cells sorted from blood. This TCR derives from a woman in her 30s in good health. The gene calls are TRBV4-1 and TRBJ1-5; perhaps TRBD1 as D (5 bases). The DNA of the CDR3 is TGCGCCAGCAGCCGGCAGACAGGCAATCAGCCCCAGCATTTT. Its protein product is CASSRQTGNQPQHF.